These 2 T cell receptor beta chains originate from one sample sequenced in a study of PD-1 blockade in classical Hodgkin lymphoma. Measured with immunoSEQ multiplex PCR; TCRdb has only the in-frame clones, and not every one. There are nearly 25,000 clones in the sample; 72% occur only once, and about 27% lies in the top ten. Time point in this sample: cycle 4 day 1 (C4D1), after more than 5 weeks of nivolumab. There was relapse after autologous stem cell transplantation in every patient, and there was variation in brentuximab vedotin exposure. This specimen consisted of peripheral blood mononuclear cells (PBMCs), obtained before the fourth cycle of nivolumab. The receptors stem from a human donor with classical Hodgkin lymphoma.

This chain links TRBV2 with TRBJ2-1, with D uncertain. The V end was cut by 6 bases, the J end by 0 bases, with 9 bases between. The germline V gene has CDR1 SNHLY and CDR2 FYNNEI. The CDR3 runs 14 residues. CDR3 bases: TGTGCCAGCAGCGTAACCAGCTCCTACAATGAGCAGTTCTTC. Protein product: CASSVTSSYNEQFF.

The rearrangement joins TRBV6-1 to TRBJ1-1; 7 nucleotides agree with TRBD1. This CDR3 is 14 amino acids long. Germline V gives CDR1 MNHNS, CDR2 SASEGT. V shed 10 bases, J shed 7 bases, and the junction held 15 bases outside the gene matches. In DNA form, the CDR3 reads TGTGCCACGGTATCCGACAGGGACTCTTATGAAGCTTTCTTT. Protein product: CATVSDRDSYEAFF.